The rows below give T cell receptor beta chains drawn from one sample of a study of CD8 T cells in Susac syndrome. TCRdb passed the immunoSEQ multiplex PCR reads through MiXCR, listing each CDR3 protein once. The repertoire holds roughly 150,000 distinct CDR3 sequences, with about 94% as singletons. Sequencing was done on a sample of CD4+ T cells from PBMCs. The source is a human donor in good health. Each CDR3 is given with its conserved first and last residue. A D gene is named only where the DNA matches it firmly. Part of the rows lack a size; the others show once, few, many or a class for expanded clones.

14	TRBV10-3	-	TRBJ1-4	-	TGTGCCATCAGTGAGTCCAGGTCGGATGAAAAACTGTTTTTT	CAISESRSDEKLFF
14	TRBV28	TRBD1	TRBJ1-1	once	TGTGCCAGCAGTTTTCTCGGGACAGTCACTGAAGCTTTCTTT	CASSFLGTVTEAFF
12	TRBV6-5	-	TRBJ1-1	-	TGTGCCAGCAGTTACGGGCCCACTGAAGCTTTCTTT	CASSYGPTEAFF
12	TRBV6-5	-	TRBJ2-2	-	TGTGCCAGCAGTTACGGGTCCGGGGAGCTGTTTTTT	CASSYGSGELFF
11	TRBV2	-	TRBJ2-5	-	TGTGCCATGGGTGGTCAAGAGACCCAGTACTTC	CAMGGQETQYF
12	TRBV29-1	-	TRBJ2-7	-	TGCAGCGTTGGGGTAGGGGCCTACGAGCAGTACTTC	CSVGVGAYEQYF
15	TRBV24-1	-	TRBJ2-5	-	TGTGCCACCAGTGATTCCCGGGACTCACAAGAGACCCAGTACTTC	CATSDSRDSQETQYF
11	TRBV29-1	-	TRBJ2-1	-	TGCAGCGTTGGGGGGGGCGATGAGCAGTTCTTC	CSVGGGDEQFF
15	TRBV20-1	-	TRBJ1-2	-	TGCAGTGCTAGAGATTCCCAAGATGCTAACTATGGCTACACCTTC	CSARDSQDANYGYTF
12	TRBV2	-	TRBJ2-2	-	TGTGCCAGCGGAGAAGACACCGGGGAGCTGTTTTTT	CASGEDTGELFF
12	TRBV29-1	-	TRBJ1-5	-	TGCATCAATCCGGGACCCAATCAGCCCCAGCATTTT	CINPGPNQPQHF
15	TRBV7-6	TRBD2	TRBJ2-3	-	TGTGCCAGCAGCTTAGTAGCGGGGGAGACAGATACGCAGTATTTT	CASSLVAGETDTQYF
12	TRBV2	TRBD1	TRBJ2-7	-	TGTGCCAGCAGGACAGGGTTCGACAAGCAGTACTTC	CASRTGFDKQYF
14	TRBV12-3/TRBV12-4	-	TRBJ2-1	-	TGTGCCAGCAGTCCCCACGGGACATCCAATGAGCAGTTCTTC	CASSPHGTSNEQFF
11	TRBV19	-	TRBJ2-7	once	TGTGCCAGTCCCTGCCGCTACGAGCAGTACTTC	CASPCRYEQYF
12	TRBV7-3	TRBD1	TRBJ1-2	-	TGTGCCAGCCGAGGGACAGCGGGTGGCTACACCTTC	CASRGTAGGYTF
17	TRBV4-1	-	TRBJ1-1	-	TGCGCCAGCAGCCAGCCTCCGGGACACATGATGAACACTGAAGCTTTCTTT	CASSQPPGHMMNTEAFF
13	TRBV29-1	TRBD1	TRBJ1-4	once	TGCAGCGTTTGGGACAGCTCTAATGAAAAACTGTTTTTT	CSVWDSSNEKLFF
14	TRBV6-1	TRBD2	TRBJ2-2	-	TGTGCCAGCAGTGAATCCCGGGGGGCCGGGGAGCTGTTTTTT	CASSESRGAGELFF
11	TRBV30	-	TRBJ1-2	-	TGTGCCTGGGGGACAAGCTATGGCTACACCTTC	CAWGTSYGYTF
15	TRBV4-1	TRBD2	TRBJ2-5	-	TGCGCCAGCAGCCCTCCACTCGGGGGGGGAGAGACCCAGTACTTC	CASSPPLGGGETQYF
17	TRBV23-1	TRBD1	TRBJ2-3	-	TGCGCCAGCAGAGACTCGGGACAGGGGGAACTAACAGATACGCAGTATTTT	CASRDSGQGELTDTQYF
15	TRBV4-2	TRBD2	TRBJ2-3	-	TGTGCCAGCAGCCAAGCACTAGCGCGGACAGATACGCAGTATTTT	CASSQALARTDTQYF
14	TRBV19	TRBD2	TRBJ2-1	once	TGTGCCAGTAGTGGCAGCGGGGTAAACAATGAGCAGTTCTTC	CASSGSGVNNEQFF
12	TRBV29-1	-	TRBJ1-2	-	TGCAGCGTGCCAGGGACCCAGGATGGCTACACCTTC	CSVPGTQDGYTF
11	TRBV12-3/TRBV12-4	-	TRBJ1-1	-	TGTGCCAGCAGTCTCCGGACTGAAGCTTTCTTT	CASSLRTEAFF
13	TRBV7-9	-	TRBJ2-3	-	TGTGCCAGCAGGCCGGGAAGCACAGATACGCAGTATTTT	CASRPGSTDTQYF
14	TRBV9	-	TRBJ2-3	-	TGTGCCAGCAGCGTAGATGAGGGCACAGATACGCAGTATTTT	CASSVDEGTDTQYF
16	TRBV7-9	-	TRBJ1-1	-	TGTGCCAGCAGCCCACCTCGAATAGGTCGGAACACTGAAGCTTTCTTT	CASSPPRIGRNTEAFF